This T cell receptor beta chain was captured in a study of CD4 T cells in relation to SARS-CoV-2 and coronaviruses. Before the COVID-19 pandemic, during about 2011-2019, CD4+ T cells were taken from unexposed donors. Naive and memory CD4+ T cells were separated from cryopreserved PBMCs. Uncultured naive and memory CD4+ T cells supplied DNA for deep TCR-beta sequencing. The data were produced by immunoSEQ multiplex PCR, yet TCRdb's version contains in-frame clones alone and is incomplete. The profile shows 60,000 or so clones, 85% to 95% of them singletons. Trimming removed 0 bases at V and 7 bases at J, with 10 bases between. The CDR3 is made up of 15 amino acids. Per the germline V gene, CDR1 is LNHNV and CDR2 is YYDKDF (reference sequence).

The TCR comes from a human donor in good health. Sequencing input: naive CD4+ T cells from PBMCs. Subset of the sample: naive CD4+ T cells isolated by negative enrichment. The V and J genes are TRBV15 and TRBJ1-6, with TRBD1 as a possible D gene (5 bases). The CDR3 spells CATSRDKGLNSPLHF. CDR3 in DNA: TGTGCCACCAGCAGAGATAAGGGGTTAAATTCACCCCTCCACTTT. Together with reference TRBV15 and TRBJ1-6, the CDR3 gives the full variable domain: DAMVIQNPRYQVTQFGKPVTLSCSQTLNHNVMYWYQQKSSQAPKLLFHYYDKDFNNEADTPDNFQSRRPNTSFCFLDIRSPGLGDTAMYLCATSRDKGLNSPLHFGNGTRLTVT.